The 9 T cell receptor beta chains reported below all come from one sample, sequenced in a study of T-cell reconstitution after alpha-beta-depleted transplantation in children. A TCRbeta library incorporating unique molecular identifiers was prepared. TCRdb reanalysed the PCR reads using MiXCR and keeps one entry per CDR3 protein. In the table there are about 6,000 distinct CDR3 sequences, 16% of which are singletons. The sample in question was PBMCs, mostly from graft donor cells, obtained 60 days after TCRalphabeta/CD19-depleted stem cell transplant. The receptors here all came from a male patient younger than 18 who had a stem cell transplant for acute myeloid leukemia, so the T cells may come from the graft donor.

The genes are TRBV11-2 and TRBJ2-1; D not resolved. CDR3 size: 16 residues. CDR1 SGHAT and CDR2 FQNNGV come from the germline V gene. Trimming cost V 5 bases and J 0 bases, with 14 bases left between them. The CDR3: CASSPFSILSYNEQFF. The CDR3 DNA reads as TGTGCCAGCAGCCCCTTCTCTATACTCTCCTACAATGAGCAGTTCTTC. The variable domain in full, completed from reference TRBV11-2 and TRBJ2-1, reads EAGVAQSPRYKIIEKRQSVAFWCNPISGHATLYWYQQILGQGPKLLIQFQNNGVVDDSQLPKDRFSAERLKGVDSTLKIQPAKLEDSAVYLCASSPFSILSYNEQFFGPGTRLTVL.

The chain has TRBV24-1 and TRBJ1-1; perhaps TRBD1 as D (5 bases). Germline CDR1 KGHDR, CDR2 SFDVKD. Trimming left V 3 bases short and J 2 bases short, with 12 bases between. This CDR3 has 15 amino acids. Here the CDR3 DNA reads TGTGCCACCAGTGATCCTGACAGTAGCAACACTGAAGCTTTCTTT. It translates to CATSDPDSSNTEAFF.

The genes are TRBV11-1 and TRBJ2-2; TRBD2 matches 10 bases. This CDR3 region has 17 residues. From germline, CDR1 is SGHAT and CDR2 FQDESV (reference sequence). Trimming removed 6 bases from V and 4 bases from J; junction bases left unmatched: 11. The CDR3 nucleotides read TGTGCCAGCAGTTTTAGGCTAGCGGGAGTTTTCACCGGGGAGCTGTTTTTT. Translated: CASSFRLAGVFTGELFF.

This clonotype counts as medium-sized. The rearrangement uses TRBV5-5 and TRBJ2-3; unclear D gene. This CDR3 contains 11 residues. Germline CDR1 and CDR2: SGHKS and YYEKEE (reference sequence). V was pared by 7 bases and J by 6 bases, with 9 bases between. The CDR3, as DNA: TGTGCCAGCGGCTACGACGATACGCAGTATTTT. Protein product: CASGYDDTQYF.

The genes are TRBV5-6 and TRBJ2-5; a possible D gene is TRBD1 (5 bases). The CDR3 loop spans 11 amino acids. Trimming pared 3 bases from V and 7 bases from J, leaving 7 bases between. In germline, CDR1 is SGHDT, CDR2 YYEEEE. The CDR3 DNA sequence: TGTGCCAGCAGCTCTAGGGGGACCCAGTACTTC. This translates into CASSSRGTQYF.

This sequence joins TRBV29-1 and TRBJ1-4, with a possible D match to TRBD1 (6 bases). The V and J ends lost 7 bases and 7 bases respectively, with 16 bases between them. Per germline, CDR1 SQVTM and CDR2 ANQGSEA. CDR3 length: 13 amino acids. CDR3 residues: CSARRGWGEKLFF. The CDR3 region has the DNA TGCAGCGCAAGGAGGGGGTGGGGTGAAAAACTGTTTTTT.

Sample share makes this clonotype medium-sized. The chain combines TRBV4-2 with TRBJ2-2; 14 bases align to TRBD2. V dropped 0 bases and J dropped 6; count of bases not matched to a gene: 3. This CDR3 region has 17 residues. The germline V gene encodes CDR1 LGHNA and CDR2 YNFKEQ. CDR3 in amino acids: CASSQDRGLAGAGELFF. Here the CDR3 DNA reads TGTGCCAGCAGCCAAGATCGGGGACTAGCGGGAGCCGGGGAGCTGTTTTTT.

This clonotype was counted a few times. The chain links TRBV12-3 or TRBV12-4 to TRBJ2-5, with TRBD2 identical over 7 bases. V trimming: 8 bases; J trimming: 3 bases; junction bases outside the gene matches: 12. The CDR3 covers 15 residues. The CDR3 DNA follows: TGTGCCAGCGTCATGGACGGGGGGACGGAAGAGACCCAGTACTTC. This gives the protein CASVMDGGTEETQYF.

J is TRBJ1-1 and V is TRBV25-1; D is uncertain. Trimming took 10 bases from V and 7 from J, leaving 13 bases between them. The CDR3 sequence is 11 residues long. Per the germline V gene, CDR1 is MGHDK and CDR2 is SYGVNS. CDR3 protein: CATSRRSEAFF. As DNA, the CDR3 is TGTGCCACGTCCCGCCGAAGTGAAGCTTTCTTT.